Listed below are T cell receptor beta chains from one sample, sequenced in a study of follicular helper T cells after annual influenza vaccination. Profiled with immunoSEQ multiplex PCR; TCRdb holds only in-frame clones, not every one. Here the sample spans 12,000 to 15,000 clones, around 85% being singletons. The sample consisted of CXCR5+ CD38- circulating T follicular helper cells from blood, taken 7 days after influenza vaccination. These TCRs come from an adult who received the influenza vaccine. Both conserved end residues are part of each CDR3. Each record gives: J gene, V gene, CDR3 protein.

j_gene: TRBJ1-3
v_gene: TRBV6-6
CDR3aa: CASSFGQGSGGNTIYF

j_gene: TRBJ1-4
v_gene: TRBV15
CDR3aa: CATSRGRGFVEKLFF

j_gene: TRBJ2-1
v_gene: TRBV2
CDR3aa: CASSKDYFEQFF

j_gene: TRBJ2-5
v_gene: TRBV4-1
CDR3aa: CASSPTSDQETQYF

j_gene: TRBJ2-1
v_gene: TRBV6-6
CDR3aa: CASTSGQGKNEQFF

j_gene: TRBJ2-2
v_gene: TRBV5-1
CDR3aa: CASSIQGEFGELFF

j_gene: TRBJ2-1
v_gene: TRBV6-6
CDR3aa: CASSYAGGPYNEQFF

j_gene: TRBJ1-1
v_gene: TRBV5-1
CDR3aa: CASSPTMGGTTEAFF

j_gene: TRBJ1-1
v_gene: TRBV5-4
CDR3aa: CASSFSGGTEAFF

j_gene: TRBJ2-1
v_gene: TRBV11-3
CDR3aa: CASSLAGSSYNEQFF

j_gene: TRBJ1-6
v_gene: TRBV5-1
CDR3aa: CASSLGKGGSYNSPLHF

j_gene: TRBJ1-2
v_gene: TRBV6-1
CDR3aa: CASSEITGDMDGYTF

j_gene: TRBJ2-2
v_gene: TRBV2
CDR3aa: CASSEEQGMSTGELFF

j_gene: TRBJ1-2
v_gene: TRBV19
CDR3aa: CASSPTGVYGYTF

j_gene: TRBJ1-2
v_gene: TRBV5-4
CDR3aa: CASSPGQGLYGYTF

j_gene: TRBJ2-5
v_gene: TRBV7-2
CDR3aa: CASSISGLASGTQETQYF

j_gene: TRBJ2-1
v_gene: TRBV27
CDR3aa: CASKGLAGGNEQFF

j_gene: TRBJ1-3
v_gene: TRBV7-9
CDR3aa: CASSLGGRYDAGRYF

j_gene: TRBJ2-7
v_gene: TRBV27
CDR3aa: CATVRASGYYEQYF

j_gene: TRBJ2-7
v_gene: TRBV5-1
CDR3aa: CASGIGGTSVYEQYF

j_gene: TRBJ1-4
v_gene: TRBV5-6
CDR3aa: CASSCPDRGEEKLFF

j_gene: TRBJ1-3
v_gene: TRBV28
CDR3aa: CASRKQGGNTIYF

j_gene: TRBJ2-2
v_gene: TRBV27
CDR3aa: CASRRLAGGTGELFF

j_gene: TRBJ1-6
v_gene: TRBV18
CDR3aa: CASSPVTTGESPLHF

j_gene: TRBJ2-2
v_gene: TRBV5-1
CDR3aa: CASSSGGAGTGELFF

j_gene: TRBJ2-7
v_gene: TRBV6-1
CDR3aa: CATFLLLAPYEQYF

j_gene: TRBJ2-2
v_gene: TRBV6-6
CDR3aa: CASGSRVTTGELFF

j_gene: TRBJ2-7
v_gene: TRBV13
CDR3aa: CASSPKLRDRVHEQYF

j_gene: TRBJ1-1
v_gene: TRBV2
CDR3aa: CASSGQGNTEAFF

j_gene: TRBJ2-5
v_gene: TRBV2
CDR3aa: CATGLRGGTQYF

j_gene: TRBJ1-5
v_gene: TRBV29-1
CDR3aa: CSVGLGGDQPQHF

j_gene: TRBJ1-1
v_gene: TRBV2
CDR3aa: CAQGRDMNTEAFF

j_gene: TRBJ1-5
v_gene: TRBV28
CDR3aa: CATIGTGGFGNQPQHF

j_gene: TRBJ1-6
v_gene: TRBV2
CDR3aa: CASSEYVLASPLHF

j_gene: TRBJ1-1
v_gene: TRBV7-9
CDR3aa: CASSLAGAGNTEAFF

j_gene: TRBJ1-1
v_gene: TRBV19
CDR3aa: CASSPTGPGTEAFF

j_gene: TRBJ1-3
v_gene: TRBV6-5
CDR3aa: CASSYNVGNSGNTIYF

j_gene: TRBJ1-2
v_gene: TRBV5-4
CDR3aa: CASSPSTDYGYTF

j_gene: TRBJ1-6
v_gene: TRBV7-2
CDR3aa: CASSLVVGQQNSPLHF

j_gene: TRBJ2-7
v_gene: TRBV6-1
CDR3aa: CASSEKGGGARSYEQYF

j_gene: TRBJ1-1
v_gene: TRBV2
CDR3aa: CASSGDTEAFF

j_gene: TRBJ2-7
v_gene: TRBV6-6
CDR3aa: CASSLQGPEQYF

j_gene: TRBJ2-2
v_gene: TRBV5-1
CDR3aa: CASSPRPGLENTGELFF

j_gene: TRBJ2-1
v_gene: TRBV7-7
CDR3aa: CASSLAYRGIYSSYNEQFF

j_gene: TRBJ2-1
v_gene: TRBV7-8
CDR3aa: CASSLLAGEGEQFF

j_gene: TRBJ1-5
v_gene: TRBV28
CDR3aa: CASSRRDRANQPQHF

j_gene: TRBJ1-1
v_gene: TRBV29-1
CDR3aa: CSGRGQGDVEAFF

j_gene: TRBJ2-1
v_gene: TRBV10-3
CDR3aa: CAISESKGHGNEQFF

j_gene: TRBJ1-3
v_gene: TRBV2
CDR3aa: CASRGGSPGNTIYF

j_gene: TRBJ2-5
v_gene: TRBV27
CDR3aa: CASSPRVGETQYF